This TCR beta chain was documented in a study of low-dose radiotherapy and immunotherapy resistance in tumors. The overall study: Patients were treated with intravenous nivolumab at 240 mg every two weeks and were also dosed with ipilimumab at 1 mg/kg every six weeks. Patients took aspirin (300 mg orally, daily) for four cycles beginning at cycle 1 day 1.

Time point indicated: before trial treatment. TRAV- and TRBV-specific primers, spanning alpha and beta chains, primed first-strand cDNA. TCR amplification involved 15 to 25 PCR cycles with a constant-region primer and V-primer adapter. The isolated mRNA underwent amplification through in vitro transcription. A single record per CDR3 protein comes from TCRdb applying MiXCR to the reads. The sample lists fewer than 95,000 distinct CDR3 sequences; under 9.5% were seen once. In germline, CDR1 is SGHTS, CDR2 YDEGEE. There are 13 residues in the CDR3. On this clonotype itself: A read error likely explains this, since a far larger clone differs by one base.

This sequence joins TRBV5-8 and TRBJ2-3; no definite D call. The TCR was taken from a male donor with prostate cancer. This specimen was PBMCs, taken before treatment. The CDR3 spells CACSFQITDTQYF. The DNA of the CDR3 is TGTGCCTGCAGCTTCCAGATCACAGATACGCAGTATTTT.